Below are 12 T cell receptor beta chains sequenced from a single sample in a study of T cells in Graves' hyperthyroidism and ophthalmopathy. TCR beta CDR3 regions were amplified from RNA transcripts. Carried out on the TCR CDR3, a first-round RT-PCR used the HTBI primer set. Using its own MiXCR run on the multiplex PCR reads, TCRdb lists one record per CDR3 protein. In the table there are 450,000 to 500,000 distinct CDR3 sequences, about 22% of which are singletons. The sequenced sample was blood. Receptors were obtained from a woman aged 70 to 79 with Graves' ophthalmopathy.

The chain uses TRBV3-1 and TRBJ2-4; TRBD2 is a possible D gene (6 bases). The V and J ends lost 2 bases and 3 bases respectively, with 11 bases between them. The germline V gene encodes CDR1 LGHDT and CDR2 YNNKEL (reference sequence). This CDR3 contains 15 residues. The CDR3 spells CASSQRGTDKNIQYF. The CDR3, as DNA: TGTGCCAGCAGCCAACGGGGGACTGACAAAAACATTCAGTACTTC.

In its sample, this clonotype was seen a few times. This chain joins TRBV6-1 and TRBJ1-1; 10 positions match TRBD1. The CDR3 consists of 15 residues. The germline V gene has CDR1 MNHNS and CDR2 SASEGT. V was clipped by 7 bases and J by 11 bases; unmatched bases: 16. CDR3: CASIPTQGQGIGAFF. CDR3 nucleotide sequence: TGTGCCAGCATTCCTACCCAGGGACAGGGGATTGGGGCTTTCTTT.

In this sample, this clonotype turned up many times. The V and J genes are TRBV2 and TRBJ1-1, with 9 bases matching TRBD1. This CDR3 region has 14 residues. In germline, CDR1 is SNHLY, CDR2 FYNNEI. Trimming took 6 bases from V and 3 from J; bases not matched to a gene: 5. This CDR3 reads CASRDRGGDTEAFF. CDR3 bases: TGTGCCAGCAGGGACAGGGGAGGGGACACTGAAGCTTTCTTT.

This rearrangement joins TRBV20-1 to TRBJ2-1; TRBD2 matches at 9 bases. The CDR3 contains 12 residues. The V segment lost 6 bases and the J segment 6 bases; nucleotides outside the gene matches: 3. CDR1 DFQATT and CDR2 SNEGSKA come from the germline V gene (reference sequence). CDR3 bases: TGCAGTGCAGGGACTAGCTTCAATGAGCAGTTCTTC. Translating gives CSAGTSFNEQFF.

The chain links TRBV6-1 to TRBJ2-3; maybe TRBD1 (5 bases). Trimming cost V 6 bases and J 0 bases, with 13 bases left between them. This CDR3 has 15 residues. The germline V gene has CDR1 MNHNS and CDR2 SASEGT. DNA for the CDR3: TGTGCCAGCAGGTACACAGGTTCTAGCACAGATACGCAGTATTTT. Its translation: CASRYTGSSTDTQYF.

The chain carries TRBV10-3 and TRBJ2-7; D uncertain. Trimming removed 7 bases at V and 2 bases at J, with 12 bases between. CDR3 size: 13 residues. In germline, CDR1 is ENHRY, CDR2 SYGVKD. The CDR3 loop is CAIMRSSAYEQYF. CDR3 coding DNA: TGTGCCATCATGAGGAGCAGTGCCTACGAGCAGTACTTC.

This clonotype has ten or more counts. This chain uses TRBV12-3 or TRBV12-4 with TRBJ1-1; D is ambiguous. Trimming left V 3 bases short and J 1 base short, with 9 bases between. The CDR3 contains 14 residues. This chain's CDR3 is CASSLLEGNTEAFF. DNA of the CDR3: TGTGCCAGCAGTTTGCTCGAGGGGAACACTGAAGCTTTCTTT.

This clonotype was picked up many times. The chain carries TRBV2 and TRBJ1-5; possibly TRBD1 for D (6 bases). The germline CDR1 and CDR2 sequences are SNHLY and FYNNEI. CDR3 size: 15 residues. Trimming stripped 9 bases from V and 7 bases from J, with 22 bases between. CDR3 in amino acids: CASRSPEGGGQPQHF. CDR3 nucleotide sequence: TGTGCCAGTAGATCCCCCGAGGGGGGAGGACAGCCCCAGCATTTT.

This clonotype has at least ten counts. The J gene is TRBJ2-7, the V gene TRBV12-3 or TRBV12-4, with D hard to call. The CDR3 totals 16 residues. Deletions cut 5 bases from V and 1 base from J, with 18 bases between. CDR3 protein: CASSPNTGRTSYEQYF. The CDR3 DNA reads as TGTGCCAGCAGTCCAAACACCGGACGCACATCCTACGAGCAGTACTTC.

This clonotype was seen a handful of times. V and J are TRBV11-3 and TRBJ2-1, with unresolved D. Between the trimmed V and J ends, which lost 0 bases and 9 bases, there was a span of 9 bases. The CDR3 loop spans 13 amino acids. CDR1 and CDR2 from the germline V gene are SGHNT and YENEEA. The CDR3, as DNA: TGTGCCAGCAGCTTAGATAGGATGAGTGAGCAGTTCTTC. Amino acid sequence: CASSLDRMSEQFF. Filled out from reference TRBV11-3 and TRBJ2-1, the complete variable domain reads EAGVVQSPRYKIIEKKQPVAFWCNPISGHNTLYWYLQNLGQGPELLIRYENEEAVDDSQLPKDRFSAERLKGVDSTLKIQPAELGDSAVYLCASSLDRMSEQFFGPGTRLTVL.

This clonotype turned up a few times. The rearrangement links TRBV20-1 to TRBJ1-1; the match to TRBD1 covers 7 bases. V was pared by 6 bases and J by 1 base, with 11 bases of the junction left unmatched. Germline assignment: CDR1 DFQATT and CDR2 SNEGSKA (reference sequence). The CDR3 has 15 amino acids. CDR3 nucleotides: TGCAGTGCCCGGCGCCAGGGGGGGGGGAACACTGAAGCTTTCTTT. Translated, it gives CSARRQGGGNTEAFF.

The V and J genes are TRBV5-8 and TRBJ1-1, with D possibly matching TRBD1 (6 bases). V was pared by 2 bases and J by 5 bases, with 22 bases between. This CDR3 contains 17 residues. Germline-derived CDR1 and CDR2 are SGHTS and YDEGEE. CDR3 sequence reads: CASSFVGGSGRVTEAFF. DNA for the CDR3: TGTGCCAGCAGCTTTGTAGGGGGGTCAGGAAGAGTGACTGAAGCTTTCTTT.